This T cell receptor beta chain was observed in a study of blood T cell repertoires in COVID-19. Study-level background: Samples came from the United States, Italy and Spain, spanning acute and convalescent COVID-19.

Trimming cost V 0 bases and J 4 bases; bases outside gene matches: 10. Germline-derived CDR1 and CDR2 are SGDLS and YYNGEE. The CDR3 loop spans 17 amino acids. The table came from immunoSEQ multiplex PCR; TCRdb's copy has only in-frame clones and leaves some out. The sample holds a few hundred thousand clones, about 90% seen once. The clonotype originates from a woman between 45 and 65 years old with acute or convalescent COVID-19. Material: peripheral blood. The chain combines TRBV9 with TRBJ2-7; 10 nucleotides agree with TRBD1. Here the CDR3 reads CASSVDGEGQGWYEQYF. CDR3 sequence (DNA): TGTGCCAGCAGCGTAGATGGAGAGGGACAGGGGTGGTACGAGCAGTACTTC.